The 20 T cell receptor beta chains given below trace back to one sample, sequenced in a study of cytotoxic CD8 clonotypes in ibrutinib-treated CLL. TCRdb's copy holds only in-frame clones and misses some; the assay was immunoSEQ multiplex PCR. The table shows 300,000 to 400,000 clones, with roughly two thirds occurring only once. The sample consisted of PBMCs, taken after 36 months of ibrutinib treatment. All receptors come from a human donor with chronic lymphocytic leukemia.

There are a few counts of this clone. The gene calls are TRBV9 and TRBJ2-7; 9 bases fit TRBD1. The germline gives CDR1 SGDLS, CDR2 YYNGEE. The V segment lost 4 bases and the J segment 4 bases; nucleotides outside the gene matches: 9. This CDR3 spans 15 amino acids. CDR3 coding DNA: TGTGCCAGCAGCCCATCGACAGGGGGATTATACGAGCAGTACTTC. Residues: CASSPSTGGLYEQYF.

This clone has more than one count but fewer than ten. The V call is TRBV4-1, the J call TRBJ2-6; 7 nucleotides line up with TRBD1. The CDR3 has 18 amino acids. V lost 1 base, J lost 0 bases, and 6 bases stayed unmatched. The germline CDR1 and CDR2 sequences are MGHRA and YSYEKL. CDR3 amino acids: CASSQGDRVGSGANVLTF. In nucleotides, the CDR3 is TGCGCCAGCAGCCAAGGTGACAGGGTGGGCTCTGGGGCCAACGTCCTGACTTTC.

The rearrangement uses TRBV11-2 and TRBJ2-1; TRBD2 agrees at 8 bases. The CDR3 length is 14 residues. Germline-derived CDR1 and CDR2 are SGHAT and FQNNGV. After removal of 3 bases from V and 4 bases from J, the junction contained 2 bases not matched to a gene. DNA of the CDR3: TGTGCCAGCAGCTTTAGCGGGGAATACAATGAGCAGTTCTTC. It translates to CASSFSGEYNEQFF.

The chain employs TRBV11-2 and TRBJ1-3; D gene unclear. This CDR3 comprises 14 residues. Trimming cost V 6 bases and J 0 bases, with 9 bases left between them. Looked up from germline, CDR1 is SGHAT and CDR2 is FQNNGV. CDR3 coding DNA: TGTGCCAGCAGGAACAGAACCTCTGGAAACACCATATATTTT. It translates to CASRNRTSGNTIYF. Filled out from reference TRBV11-2 and TRBJ1-3, the complete variable domain reads EAGVAQSPRYKIIEKRQSVAFWCNPISGHATLYWYQQILGQGPKLLIQFQNNGVVDDSQLPKDRFSAERLKGVDSTLKIQPAKLEDSAVYLCASRNRTSGNTIYFGEGSWLTVV.

This clone was observed a few times. The chain is built from TRBV4-1 and TRBJ2-5; D uncertain. Germline CDR1 and CDR2: MGHRA and YSYEKL. V was pared by 1 base and J by 4 bases, with 13 bases between. This CDR3 is built from 15 residues. The CDR3, as DNA: TGCGCCAGCAGCCAAGTTTTCCGGGTTAGAGAGACCCAGTACTTC. This gives the protein CASSQVFRVRETQYF.

The chain has TRBV2 and TRBJ1-4; D is undetermined. The CDR3 spans 13 residues. Per the germline V gene, CDR1 is SNHLY and CDR2 is FYNNEI. Trimming left V 8 bases short and J 0 bases short, with 7 bases between. The CDR3 bases are TGTGCCAGCTCTATAACAACTAATGAAAAACTGTTTTTT. It yields the protein CASSITTNEKLFF.

J is TRBJ2-5 and V is TRBV14; no reliable D call. The germline V gene encodes CDR1 SGHDN and CDR2 FVKESK. This CDR3 is built from 12 residues. Trimming left V 5 bases short and J 6 bases short, with 10 bases between. The CDR3 reads CASSVHKQTQYF. CDR3 DNA sequence: TGTGCCAGCAGCGTACATAAGCAGACCCAGTACTTC.

The sample holds a few counts of this clone. V and J are TRBV4-1 and TRBJ1-1; TRBD1 might be the D (5 bases). The CDR3 is 13 residues long. The V gene lost 3 bases and the J gene lost 11 bases, with 16 bases spanning the gap. Germline CDR1 reads MGHRA; CDR2 reads YSYEKL. The CDR3 DNA reads TGCGCCAGCAGCCAGACAGTTGGTCTGAACGCTTTCTTT. Amino acids: CASSQTVGLNAFF.

The genes are TRBV5-1 and TRBJ2-7; TRBD1 matches 9 bases. The CDR3 is made up of 15 amino acids. J lost 7 bases, V lost 0 bases, and 8 bases had no gene match. Germline V gives CDR1 SGHRS, CDR2 YFSETQ. CDR3 region: CASSLELDRGSEQYF. The CDR3 DNA reads TGCGCCAGCAGCTTGGAGTTGGACAGGGGATCGGAGCAGTACTTC.

The V and J genes are TRBV2 and TRBJ1-2; 9 bases match TRBD1. This CDR3 has 15 amino acids. CDR1 and CDR2 from the germline V gene are SNHLY and FYNNEI. V shed 7 bases, J shed 2 bases, and the junction held 8 bases outside the gene matches. CDR3 region: CASIWDREVNYGYTF. For the CDR3, the DNA is TGTGCCAGCATATGGGACAGGGAAGTGAACTATGGCTACACCTTC. Drawing the rest from reference TRBV2 and TRBJ1-2, the complete variable domain is EPEVTQTPSHQVTQMGQEVILRCVPISNHLYFYWYRQILGQKVEFLVSFYNNEISEKSEIFDDQFSVERPDGSNFTLKIRSTKLEDSAMYFCASIWDREVNYGYTFGSGTRLTVV.

This chain connects TRBV4-1 to TRBJ2-2, with 14 bases that match TRBD2. J was trimmed by 8 bases and V by 0 bases; bases with no gene match: 8. This CDR3 contains 18 residues. CDR1 and CDR2 from the germline V gene are MGHRA and YSYEKL. In nucleotides, the CDR3 is TGCGCCAGCAGCCAAGATGGGGGACTAGCGGGAGTGGGAGGGGAGCTGTTTTTT. The encoded protein is CASSQDGGLAGVGGELFF.

The CDR3 region has the DNA TGTGCCAGCACCAGGACAGGGAGCTCCTACGAGCAGTACTTC. Translating gives CASTRTGSSYEQYF. V gene TRBV5-4 combines with J gene TRBJ2-7; 8 positions match TRBD1. The CDR3 length is 14 residues. V shed 6 bases, J shed 0 bases, and the junction held 5 bases outside the gene matches. Germline V CDR1 and CDR2: SGHNT, YYREEE (reference sequence).

Here the CDR3 reads CASGYSLTGELFF. CDR3 bases: TGTGCCAGCGGGTACAGTCTCACCGGGGAGCTGTTTTTT. V usage is TRBV6-6 and J usage is TRBJ2-2; no reliable D call. The CDR3 has 13 amino acids. Between the trimmed V and J ends, which lost 8 bases and 4 bases, there was a span of 11 bases. The germline V gene encodes CDR1 MNHNY and CDR2 SVGAGI (reference sequence).

V is TRBV27 and J is TRBJ2-7, with 8 bases that match TRBD1. CDR3 length equals 13 residues. Germline V CDR1 and CDR2: MNHEY, SMNVEV (reference sequence). J was trimmed by 5 bases and V by 6 bases; bases with no gene match: 6. In DNA form, the CDR3 reads TGTGCCAGCAGCAAACTACAGGGGGACGAGCAGTACTTC. It specifies CASSKLQGDEQYF.

This sequence joins TRBV11-2 and TRBJ2-5; 10 bases align to TRBD2. With 5 bases clipped from V and 0 bases from J, the junction kept 9 bases outside the gene matches. CDR1 and CDR2 from the germline V gene are SGHAT and FQNNGV. This CDR3 has 17 amino acids. The CDR3 sequence: CASSQAPSGRDQETQYF. CDR3 nucleotide sequence: TGTGCCAGCAGCCAAGCCCCCAGCGGGAGGGACCAAGAGACCCAGTACTTC.

This chain connects TRBV6-1 to TRBJ2-5, with 7 positions matching TRBD1. The CDR3 covers 15 residues. Germline trimming cut 1 base from V and 1 base from J; bases unmatched to any gene: 3. The germline gives CDR1 MNHNS, CDR2 SASEGT. In nucleotides, the CDR3 is TGTGCCAGCAGTGAAGAAGGGGGCCCCCAAGAGACCCAGTACTTC. As protein: CASSEEGGPQETQYF.

This clone appeared once. The gene calls are TRBV18 and TRBJ1-1; possible D gene TRBD1, 6 bases. Trimming cost V 0 bases and J 2 bases, with 13 bases left between them. The length of the CDR3 is 16 residues. Germline CDR1 is KGHSH and CDR2 is LQKENI. This CDR3 is CASSPPRGAINTEAFF. The CDR3 coding sequence is TGTGCCAGCTCACCACCCCGGGGGGCTATTAACACTGAAGCTTTCTTT.

This clone occurred a few times. The gene calls are TRBV2 and TRBJ1-2, with 10 bases lining up with TRBD1. The CDR3 consists of 14 residues. Germline V gene sequence: CDR1 SNHLY, CDR2 FYNNEI. The J segment lost 5 bases and the V segment lost 6 bases, leaving 6 bases of the junction unmatched. The CDR3 region is CASRVDRGQYGYTF. The CDR3 DNA sequence: TGTGCCAGCAGGGTAGACAGGGGGCAGTATGGCTACACCTTC.

This clone has a handful of counts. The gene calls are TRBV11-2 and TRBJ2-7, with D maybe TRBD1 (6 bases). Germline V lookup: CDR1 SGHAT, CDR2 FQNNGV. The CDR3 is 14 amino acids. V dropped 0 bases and J dropped 5 bases, with 11 bases sitting between them. The CDR3 loop is CASSLDPTGNEQYF. The CDR3 region has the DNA TGTGCCAGCAGCTTAGACCCTACAGGGAACGAGCAGTACTTC.

In its sample, this clone was seen a few times. Other DNA sequences in this specimen translate into the identical CDR3. The chain has TRBV27 and TRBJ1-5; no definite D call. V was cut by 3 bases and J by 4 bases, with 7 bases left in between. Germline loops: CDR1 MNHEY, CDR2 SMNVEV (reference sequence). The CDR3 runs 13 residues. CDR3 DNA sequence: TGTGCCAGCAGTTTCGGCGTGAATCAGCCCCAGCATTTT. Translating gives CASSFGVNQPQHF.